This is a list of T cell receptor beta chains from one sample in a study of CD8 T cells in Susac syndrome. One entry per CDR3 protein results from TCRdb running MiXCR on the immunoSEQ multiplex PCR reads. Among roughly 75,000 distinct CDR3 sequences, around 93% were seen once, and the ten largest hold more than 0.13%. Sequencing was carried out using CD4+ T cells from PBMCs. The receptors were gathered from a human donor with Susac syndrome. The CDR3 runs from the conserved cysteine through the conserved F or W. A D gene is named only where the DNA matches it firmly.

D | J | V | length | CDR3
- | TRBJ2-7 | TRBV6-5 | 16 | CASSYLAGASSYEQYF
- | TRBJ1-1 | TRBV2 | 12 | CATRGERTEAFF
- | TRBJ2-1 | TRBV28 | 11 | CASSPYNEQFF
- | TRBJ1-6 | TRBV18 | 14 | CASSPPKIGSPLHF
- | TRBJ1-6 | TRBV7-3 | 13 | CASSQGPNSPLHF
- | TRBJ2-7 | TRBV7-2 | 19 | CASRMIGGSPRLHVYEQYF
TRBD2 | TRBJ2-7 | TRBV7-8 | 14 | CASSIGGGPYEQYF
- | TRBJ1-3 | TRBV2 | 15 | CASSAGLKTGNTIYF
TRBD1 | TRBJ1-1 | TRBV5-1 | 14 | CASSPRDRLTEAFF
- | TRBJ1-1 | TRBV4-3 | 16 | CASSQEVVLGIAEAFF
- | TRBJ1-4 | TRBV9 | 15 | CASSRSSGVEEKLFF
- | TRBJ2-3 | TRBV7-3 | 14 | CASSLNRFADTQYF
TRBD2 | TRBJ2-7 | TRBV18 | 16 | CASSPISGGPSYEQYF
TRBD2 | TRBJ2-7 | TRBV6-2/TRBV6-3 | 15 | CASSYSGGFSYEQYF
TRBD2 | TRBJ2-7 | TRBV9 | 15 | CASSVASGGNYEQYF
- | TRBJ2-3 | TRBV7-2 | 15 | CASSLGDSRAYTQYF
- | TRBJ2-3 | TRBV7-2 | 14 | CASSLGSSTDTQYF
- | TRBJ1-2 | TRBV3-1 | 14 | CASSQDWQANGYTF
TRBD1 | TRBJ1-2 | TRBV9 | 15 | CASSQRQGGNYGYTF
- | TRBJ2-1 | TRBV28 | 13 | CATRRGLYNEQFF
- | TRBJ2-7 | TRBV3-1 | 12 | CASSLSFHEQYF
- | TRBJ2-6 | TRBV6-2/TRBV6-3 | 16 | CASSYSPLSGANVLTF
- | TRBJ2-5 | TRBV28 | 14 | CASSQTDTTGTQYF
TRBD1 | TRBJ2-2 | TRBV3-1 | 12 | CASANRGGELFF
TRBD1 | TRBJ1-5 | TRBV7-2 | 15 | CASSFTGASNQPQHF
TRBD1 | TRBJ1-3 | TRBV4-2 | 15 | CASSQGDRAGNTIYF
- | TRBJ1-1 | TRBV18 | 13 | CASSPGGGIEAFF
TRBD1 | TRBJ2-2 | TRBV28 | 18 | CASSFGQGKLLGTGELFF
TRBD1 | TRBJ2-7 | TRBV12-3/TRBV12-4 | 14 | CASSLNRGTYEQYF
- | TRBJ1-1 | TRBV2 | 11 | CASIQSTEAFF
TRBD1 | TRBJ2-3 | TRBV7-8 | 17 | CASSPLRRGRGTDTQYF
TRBD1 | TRBJ2-6 | TRBV5-1 | 18 | CASSPRTGGSTGANVLTF
- | TRBJ2-5 | TRBV20-1 | 13 | CSAREGTPTVSYF
TRBD1 | TRBJ1-6 | TRBV3-1 | 15 | CASSQEDRGYSPLHF
- | TRBJ2-3 | TRBV7-2 | 16 | CASSPGWGGWSDTQYF
- | TRBJ2-1 | TRBV7-9 | 19 | CASSLRPGHLSGSYNEQFF
TRBD1 | TRBJ1-5 | TRBV20-1 | 14 | CSARQTGFNQPQHF
- | TRBJ2-2 | TRBV6-5 | 15 | CASRRGTTNTGELFF
- | TRBJ2-7 | TRBV30 | 13 | CAWSVPGRGEQYF
- | TRBJ1-2 | TRBV20-1 | 14 | CSASDRNPLYGYTF
- | TRBJ1-5 | TRBV2 | 13 | CASSELQGQSEHF
TRBD1 | TRBJ2-7 | TRBV28 | 15 | CASRYPGTGSYEQYF
- | TRBJ2-3 | TRBV29-1 | 16 | CSVEDPGWTSTDTQYF
TRBD2 | TRBJ2-7 | TRBV11-3 | 15 | CASSFPTSGRVLQYF
- | TRBJ1-1 | TRBV19 | 15 | CASSVRHRGTTEAFF
TRBD1 | TRBJ1-6 | TRBV18 | 19 | CASSPPALKWDRQNSPLHF
TRBD1 | TRBJ1-5 | TRBV20-1 | 15 | CSAIVTGARNQPQHF
- | TRBJ1-3 | TRBV7-9 | 12 | CASSSTGNTIYF
- | TRBJ2-1 | TRBV29-1 | 11 | CSVETTDEQFF
TRBD1 | TRBJ2-6 | TRBV5-1 | 17 | CASSLASGGFRANVLTF
- | TRBJ1-6 | TRBV7-2 | 15 | CASSFEGSFASPLHF
- | TRBJ2-5 | TRBV3-1 | 15 | CASSQGFSGEETQYF
TRBD1 | TRBJ1-1 | TRBV20-1 | 16 | CSAPPGQGWRLTEAFF
- | TRBJ2-5 | TRBV29-1 | 12 | CSVEAIQETQYF
- | TRBJ2-5 | TRBV5-1 | 16 | CASSIPVGSGQETQYF
TRBD1 | TRBJ1-2 | TRBV11-1 | 14 | CASSLTGGGYGYTF